What follows describes a single T cell receptor beta chain. Its antigen is undetermined. The TRB libraries of cDNA were built by UMI-labeled 5' RACE. TCRdb processed the 5' RACE reads again and assigns one entry to each CDR3 protein, with no DNA. The sample holds tens of thousands of distinct CDR3 sequences. This sample was taken from a study of CXCR3-negative and CXCR3-positive naive CD8 T cells. Study as a whole: Sequencing yielded 140 million or so TRB reads, roughly 1.5 +/- 0.3 million per library. Overall study findings and caveats: In both naive subsets diversity was comparably high, whereas memory CD8+ cells showed much lower diversity. Greater hydrophobicity was found in TRB CDR3s of CXCR3-positive naive cells than of CXCR3-negative naive cells. With surface CD5 comparable between naive subsets, TCR strength was estimated using properties derived from the TRB CDR3.

The CDR3 has 18 amino acids. Germline V gives CDR1 SEHNR, CDR2 FQNEAQ (reference sequence). This TCR came from a human donor in good health. Some clones in this sample may be carry-over from other donors' samples. The V and J genes are TRBV7-9 and TRBJ2-7; the TRBD2 assignment by TCRdb is unverifiable without DNA. Sequenced: naive CXCR3+ CD8+ T cells from blood. Documented subset: CD45RO-CCR7+CD27+CD95- naive CD8+ T cells expressing CXCR3 (TNR3+). This CDR3 is CASSPSGGGNQSSYEQYF. Drawing the rest from reference TRBV7-9 and TRBJ2-7, the complete variable domain is DTGVSQNPRHKITKRGQNVTFRCDPISEHNRLYWYRQTLGQGPEFLTYFQNEAQLEKSRLLSDRFSAERPKGSFSTLEIQRTEQGDSAMYLCASSPSGGGNQSSYEQYFGPGTRLTVT.